The present T cell receptor beta chain was sequenced within a study of cytomegalovirus exposure and HLA in healthy donors. General study results and limits: Later, an analysis showed that TCR beta chains associated with HLA were more clonally expanded than others that were equally common.

In regard to this clone: Its antigen is unidentified.

The PCR made use of 60 Vbeta and 13 Jbeta primers. Some clones are missing from TCRdb's copy, which holds only in-frame ones; the method was immunoSEQ multiplex PCR. This sample's table reports about 32,000 clones. The CDR3 is 14 amino acids. Germline V lookup: CDR1 LNHDA, CDR2 SQIVND (reference sequence). The J segment lost 3 bases and the V segment lost 1 base, leaving 0 bases of the junction unmatched. The receptor was derived from a female donor in good health and CMV-seronegative. The sequenced sample was PBMCs. V usage is TRBV19 and J usage is TRBJ1-2; the match to TRBD1 covers 9 bases. CDR3: CASSIGTGDYGYTF. For the CDR3, the DNA is TGTGCCAGTAGTATAGGGACAGGGGACTATGGCTACACCTTC.